The next 6 T cell receptor beta chains were all read from a single sample in a study of blood T cell repertoires in COVID-19. This table comes from immunoSEQ multiplex PCR, and its TCRdb copy is limited to in-frame clones, with some not included. The table has roughly 200,000 clones, approximately 83% seen once. The sequencing input was peripheral blood. These receptors originate from a man in his sixties with acute or convalescent COVID-19.

The rearrangement joins TRBV18 to TRBJ2-1; D not resolved. Germline V gene sequence: CDR1 KGHSH, CDR2 LQKENI. The V end was cut by 5 bases, the J end by 0 bases, with 11 bases between. The CDR3 covers 15 residues. Here the CDR3 reads CASSTLLSSYNEQFF. CDR3 DNA: TGTGCCAGCTCAACCCTTTTGAGCTCCTACAATGAGCAGTTCTTC. Full variable domain (missing parts from reference TRBV18 and TRBJ2-1): NAGVMQNPRHLVRRRGQEARLRCSPMKGHSHVYWYRQLPEEGLKFMVYLQKENIIDESGMPKERFSAEFPKEGPSILRIQQVVRGDSAAYFCASSTLLSSYNEQFFGPGTRLTVL.

J is TRBJ2-2 and V is TRBV6-4, with no clear D. CDR3 length: 14 residues. Germline CDR1 MRHNA, CDR2 SNTAGT. Trimming shortened V by 3 bases and J by 5 bases, and 10 bases separated the two germline ends. The CDR3 is CASSEQIGTGELFF. Here the CDR3 DNA reads TGTGCCAGCAGTGAACAGATTGGGACCGGGGAGCTGTTTTTT.

V usage is TRBV10-3 and J usage is TRBJ2-2, with 9 bases that match TRBD2. The junction had 11 bases not matched to a gene; V was cut back by 10 bases and J by 2 bases. CDR3 length: 16 amino acids. Germline V gives CDR1 ENHRY, CDR2 SYGVKD. CDR3 in amino acids: CATLGMTSGNTGELFF. In DNA form, the CDR3 reads TGTGCCACCCTAGGAATGACTAGCGGCAACACCGGGGAGCTGTTTTTT.

This rearrangement joins TRBV4-1 to TRBJ2-7; 7 bases are shared with TRBD1. With V trimmed by 1 base and J by 0 bases, 6 bases remained unmatched. The length of the CDR3 is 16 residues. CDR1 and CDR2 (germline): MGHRA, YSYEKL. The DNA for the CDR3 is TGCGCCAGCAGCCAAGGAGGGACAGTTAACTCCTACGAGCAGTACTTC. Amino acid sequence: CASSQGGTVNSYEQYF.

The chain joins TRBV11-2 to TRBJ1-4, with TRBD1 matching 7 bases. Germline V CDR1 and CDR2: SGHAT, FQNNGV. The V segment lost 5 bases and the J segment 7 bases; nucleotides outside the gene matches: 10. The CDR3 has 15 residues. The CDR3 DNA reads TGTGCCAGCAGCCCCCTGGACAGGACGGGTGAAAAACTGTTTTTT. It specifies CASSPLDRTGEKLFF.

J is TRBJ2-3 and V is TRBV28, with a tentative D call TRBD1 (7 bases). V lost 2 bases and J 0 bases, leaving 9 bases between the germline ends. CDR1 and CDR2 (germline): MDHEN, SYDVKM. There are 15 residues in the CDR3. CDR3 region: CASSLQGGSTDTQYF. The CDR3, as DNA: TGTGCCAGCAGTTTACAGGGGGGAAGCACAGATACGCAGTATTTT.